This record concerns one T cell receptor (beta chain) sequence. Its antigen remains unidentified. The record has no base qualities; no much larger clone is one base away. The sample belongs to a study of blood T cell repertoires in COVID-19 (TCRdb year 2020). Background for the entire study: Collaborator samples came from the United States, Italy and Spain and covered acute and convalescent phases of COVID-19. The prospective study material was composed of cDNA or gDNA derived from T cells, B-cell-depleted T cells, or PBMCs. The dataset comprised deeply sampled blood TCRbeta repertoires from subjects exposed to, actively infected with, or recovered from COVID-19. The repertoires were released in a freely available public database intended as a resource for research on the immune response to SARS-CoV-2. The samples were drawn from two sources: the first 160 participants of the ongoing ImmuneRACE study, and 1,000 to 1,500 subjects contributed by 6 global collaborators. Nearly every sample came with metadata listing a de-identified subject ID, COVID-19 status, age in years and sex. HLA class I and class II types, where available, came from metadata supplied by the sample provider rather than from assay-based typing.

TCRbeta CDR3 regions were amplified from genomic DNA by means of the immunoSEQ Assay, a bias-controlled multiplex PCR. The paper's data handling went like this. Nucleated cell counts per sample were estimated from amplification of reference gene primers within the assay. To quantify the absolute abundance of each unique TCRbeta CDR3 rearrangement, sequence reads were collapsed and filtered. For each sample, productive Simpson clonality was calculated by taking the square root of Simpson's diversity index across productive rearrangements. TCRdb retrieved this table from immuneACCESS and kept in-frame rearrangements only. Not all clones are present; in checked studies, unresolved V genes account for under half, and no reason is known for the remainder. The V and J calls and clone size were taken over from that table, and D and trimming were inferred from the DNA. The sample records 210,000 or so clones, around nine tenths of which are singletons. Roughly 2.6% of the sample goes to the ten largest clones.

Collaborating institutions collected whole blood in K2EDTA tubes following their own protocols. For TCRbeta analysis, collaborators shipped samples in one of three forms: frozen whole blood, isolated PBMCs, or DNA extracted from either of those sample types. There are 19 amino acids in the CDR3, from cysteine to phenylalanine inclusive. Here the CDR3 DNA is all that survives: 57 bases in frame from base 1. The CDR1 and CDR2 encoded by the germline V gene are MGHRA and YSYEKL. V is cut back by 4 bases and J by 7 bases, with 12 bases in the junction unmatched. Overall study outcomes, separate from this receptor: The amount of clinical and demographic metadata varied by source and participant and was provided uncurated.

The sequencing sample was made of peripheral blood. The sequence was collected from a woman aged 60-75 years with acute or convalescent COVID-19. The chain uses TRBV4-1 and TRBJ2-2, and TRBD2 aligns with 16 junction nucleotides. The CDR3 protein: CASSPGSGTSGGAVGELFF. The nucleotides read TGCGCCAGCAGCCCCGGTTCCGGGACTAGCGGGGGGGCCGTCGGGGAGCTGTTTTTT.